This T cell receptor (beta chain) comes out of a study of blood T cells in healthy people across ages. Notes on the study in general: TCR beta diversity tracked closely with naive T cell percentage. Compared with aged donors, long-lived donors showed fewer expanded clones, suggesting selection.

Sample-barcoded 5' priming and a J-beta primer mix drove a second PCR of 7 to 11 cycles. A template-switch adaptor that had 12 random nucleotides put a tag on each cDNA molecule. TCRdb analysed the 5' RACE reads with MiXCR anew, one entry per CDR3 protein. This table has hundreds of thousands of distinct CDR3 sequences, approximately 50% appearing once. This clonotype was observed a handful of times. Its antigen is as yet unknown. The germline gives CDR1 SNHLY, CDR2 FYNNEI. The CDR3 covers 13 residues. V lost 6 bases to trimming and J lost 9 bases; unmatched junction nucleotides: 4. Material for sequencing was blood. The sequence came from a man between 60 and 75 years old in good health. The rearrangement links TRBV2 to TRBJ2-6, with 8 positions matching TRBD1. CDR3 amino acids: CASSPDRDNVLTF. CDR3 sequence (DNA): TGTGCCAGCAGCCCGGACAGGGACAACGTCCTGACTTTC.